The text below deals with one T cell receptor beta chain. The antigen is not known. Germline CDR1 reads SGHAT; CDR2 reads FQNNGV. The CDR3 loop spans 18 amino acids. The sample is drawn from a study of CXCR3-negative and CXCR3-positive naive CD8 T cells. UMI labels and 5' RACE were used to prepare the TRB cDNA libraries. TCRdb re-called the 5' RACE reads; every CDR3 protein appears as one record, without DNA. The data include around 120,000 distinct CDR3 sequences; the top ten clones carry under 0.75%. Among CD8+ T cells, naive ones were CD45RO-CCR7+CD27+CD95-. Study results and limitations: Memory cells differed in TRBV-TRBJ usage, but naive CXCR3-negative and CXCR3-positive cells had similar usage. More hydrophobic TRB CDR3s occurred in CXCR3-positive than in CXCR3-negative naive cells.

The source material was naive CXCR3+ CD8+ T cells from blood. The subset denotes: CD45RO-CCR7+CD27+CD95- naive CD8+ T cells expressing CXCR3 (TNR3+). The rearrangement uses TRBV11-2 and TRBJ2-1; without DNA, the TCRdb call of TRBD2 cannot be checked. The origin of this receptor is a human donor in good health. Some clones in this sample may be carry-over from other donors' samples. This chain's CDR3 is CASSRHAGHGTSGTEQFF. The whole variable domain, remainder taken from reference TRBV11-2 and TRBJ2-1, is EAGVAQSPRYKIIEKRQSVAFWCNPISGHATLYWYQQILGQGPKLLIQFQNNGVVDDSQLPKDRFSAERLKGVDSTLKIQPAKLEDSAVYLCASSRHAGHGTSGTEQFFGPGTRLTVL.